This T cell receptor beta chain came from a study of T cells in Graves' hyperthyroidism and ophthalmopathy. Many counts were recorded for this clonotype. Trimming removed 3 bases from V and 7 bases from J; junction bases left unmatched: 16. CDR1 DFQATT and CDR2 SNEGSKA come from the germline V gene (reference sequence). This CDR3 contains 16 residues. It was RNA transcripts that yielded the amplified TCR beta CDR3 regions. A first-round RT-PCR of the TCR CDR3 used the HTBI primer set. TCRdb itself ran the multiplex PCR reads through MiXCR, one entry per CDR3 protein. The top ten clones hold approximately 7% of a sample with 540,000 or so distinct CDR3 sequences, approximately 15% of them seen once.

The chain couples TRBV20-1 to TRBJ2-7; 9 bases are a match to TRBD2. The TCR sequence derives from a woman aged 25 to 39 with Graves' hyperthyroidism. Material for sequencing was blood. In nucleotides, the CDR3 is TGCAGTGCTAGCCCCCCCTATAGCGGGAGTGGATTTGAGCAGTACTTC. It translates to CSASPPYSGSGFEQYF.